Shown below are 23 T cell receptor beta chains from a single sample sequenced in a study of CXCR3-negative and CXCR3-positive naive CD8 T cells. Whole-study findings and limits: CXCR3-expressing naive cells carried TRB CDR3s more hydrophobic than those of CXCR3-negative naive cells.

Carrying UMI labels, the TRB cDNA libraries were prepared through 5' RACE. TCRdb processed the 5' RACE reads again and assigns one entry to each CDR3 protein, with no DNA. This table lists roughly 65,000 distinct CDR3 sequences. No antigen has been identified for these receptors. Sequencing was carried out using naive CXCR3+ CD8+ T cells from blood. Described subset: CD45RO-CCR7+CD27+CD95- naive CD8+ T cells expressing CXCR3 (TNR3+). All receptors come from a human donor in good health. Some clones in this sample may be carry-over from other donors' samples.

This chain connects TRBV21-1 to TRBJ2-3. TRBV21-1 is an annotated pseudogene. The CDR3 runs 15 residues. The CDR3 is CASSTQRGSTDTQYF.

V gene TRBV7-2 combines with J gene TRBJ2-7; TCRdb names TRBD1, which stays unverified in the absence of DNA. This CDR3 has 13 residues. Germline CDR1 and CDR2: SGHTA and FQGNSA. This chain's CDR3 is CASSLDGGSEQYF.

This chain uses TRBV7-9 with TRBJ2-7; TCRdb proposes TRBD1, but this gene call is untestable without DNA. The CDR3 sequence is 17 residues long. In germline, CDR1 is SEHNR, CDR2 FQNEAQ (reference sequence). CDR3 sequence reads: CASSTLSPVVGAYEQYF.

The chain carries TRBV7-9 and TRBJ2-3. This CDR3 is built from 13 residues. Germline values: CDR1 SEHNR, CDR2 FQNEAQ (reference sequence). This CDR3 reads CASSNDGGDTQYF.

This chain uses TRBV20-1 with TRBJ2-7; the D call of TRBD2 rests on TCRdb alone, since no DNA is present to check it. There are 12 residues in the CDR3. In germline, CDR1 is DFQATT, CDR2 SNEGSKA (reference sequence). This chain's CDR3 is CSAPSTSYEQYF.

The rearrangement joins TRBV12-3 or TRBV12-4 to TRBJ2-3; TCRdb lists TRBD2, though no DNA is available to test this call. The CDR3 totals 16 residues. The CDR3 loop reads CASSAPPLAGVDTQYF.

CDR3 sequence: CASSLGLGTEAFF. J is TRBJ1-1 and V is TRBV7-2. The germline V gene encodes CDR1 SGHTA and CDR2 FQGNSA. There are 13 residues in the CDR3.

The chain joins TRBV4-3 to TRBJ2-7; TCRdb gives TRBD2 as the D gene, but with no DNA this cannot be confirmed. The CDR3 extends over 16 amino acids. Germline V gene lookup returns CDR1 LGHNA and CDR2 YSLEER. CDR3 sequence reads: CASSQDLREDGGEQYF.

V usage is TRBV28 and J usage is TRBJ1-2; TCRdb outputs TRBD1, but without DNA this stays unchecked. The CDR3 contains 15 residues. The V gene's germline CDR1 is MDHEN and CDR2 SYDVKM. The chain's CDR3 is CASSHREQVYRGYTF.

This chain links TRBV4-3 with TRBJ2-1. Germline assignment: CDR1 LGHNA and CDR2 YSLEER. The CDR3 length is 14 residues. The CDR3 is CASSQVDGYNEQFF.

V is TRBV6-6 and J is TRBJ2-3; as DNA is missing, the TRBD2 call by TCRdb cannot be tested. Germline CDR1 is MNHNY and CDR2 is SVGAGI (reference sequence). The CDR3 has 15 amino acids. CDR3 protein: CASREGPRLTDTQYF.

This sequence joins TRBV29-1 and TRBJ2-1; TCRdb names TRBD2, which stays unverified in the absence of DNA. Per germline, CDR1 SQVTM and CDR2 ANQGSEA. The CDR3 is 12 amino acids. This chain's CDR3 is CSLLGWANEQFF.

The chain carries TRBV19 and TRBJ2-3; TCRdb's assignment of TRBD1 cannot be checked, as there is no DNA. Germline CDR1 LNHDA, CDR2 SQIVND (reference sequence). The CDR3 spans 15 residues. The chain's CDR3 is CASSILSGFTDTQYF.

The V call is TRBV7-4, the J call TRBJ2-7; TCRdb's D call, TRBD1, is unchecked because there is no DNA. Germline CDR1 and CDR2: SGHVT and SQSDAQ. The CDR3 runs to 15 residues. This CDR3 is CASSLSGGADYEQYF.

The rearrangement joins TRBV29-1 to TRBJ1-2. In germline, CDR1 is SQVTM, CDR2 ANQGSEA. This CDR3 is 15 amino acids long. CDR3 loop: CSVDGGANPGYGYTF.

This chain joins TRBV27 and TRBJ2-1; TCRdb selects TRBD1, and the lack of DNA leaves this call unchecked. The germline CDR1 and CDR2 sequences are MNHEY and SMNVEV (reference sequence). This CDR3 comprises 16 residues. The CDR3 spells CASRLSWDRSYNEQFF.

The genes are TRBV12-3 or TRBV12-4 and TRBJ2-7; TCRdb indicates TRBD1, and absent DNA this call remains unverified. The CDR3 has 14 amino acids. This chain's CDR3 is CASSSPGRRYEQYF.

This chain connects TRBV29-1 to TRBJ1-1; the D call of TRBD1 rests on TCRdb alone, since no DNA is present to check it. The CDR3 contains 13 residues. Germline values: CDR1 SQVTM, CDR2 ANQGSEA. CDR3 amino acids: CSGTGGDGTEAFF.

V gene TRBV7-9 combines with J gene TRBJ2-5; TCRdb calls TRBD2, which cannot be checked without DNA. The CDR3 contains 17 residues. Per germline, CDR1 SEHNR and CDR2 FQNEAQ (reference sequence). The CDR3 region is CASSLGELGRFQETQYF.

The chain couples TRBV5-1 to TRBJ2-7; TCRdb's assignment of TRBD2 cannot be checked, as there is no DNA. Per the germline V gene, CDR1 is SGHRS and CDR2 is YFSETQ. The CDR3 covers 18 residues. CDR3 region: CASKTTSGGAFPGNEQYF.

The V and J genes are TRBV7-2 and TRBJ1-1. Germline assignment: CDR1 SGHTA and CDR2 FQGNSA. CDR3 size: 15 residues. The CDR3 sequence: CASSLNRVENTEAFF. The whole variable domain, remainder taken from reference TRBV7-2 and TRBJ1-1, is GAGVSQSPSNKVTEKGKDVELRCDPISGHTALYWYRQSLGQGLEFLIYFQGNSAPDKSGLPSDRFSAERTGGSVSTLTIQRTQQEDSAVYLCASSLNRVENTEAFFGQGTRLTVV.

The V call is TRBV12-3 or TRBV12-4, the J call TRBJ1-5. This CDR3 is built from 15 residues. CDR3 loop: CASSFGMYSNQPQHF.

The rearrangement uses TRBV6-2 or TRBV6-3 and TRBJ2-7; the D call of TRBD1 rests on TCRdb alone, since no DNA is present to check it. Germline V CDR1 and CDR2: MNHEY, SVGEGT. There are 16 residues in the CDR3. CDR3 sequence reads: CATLDLSTDRAYEQYF.